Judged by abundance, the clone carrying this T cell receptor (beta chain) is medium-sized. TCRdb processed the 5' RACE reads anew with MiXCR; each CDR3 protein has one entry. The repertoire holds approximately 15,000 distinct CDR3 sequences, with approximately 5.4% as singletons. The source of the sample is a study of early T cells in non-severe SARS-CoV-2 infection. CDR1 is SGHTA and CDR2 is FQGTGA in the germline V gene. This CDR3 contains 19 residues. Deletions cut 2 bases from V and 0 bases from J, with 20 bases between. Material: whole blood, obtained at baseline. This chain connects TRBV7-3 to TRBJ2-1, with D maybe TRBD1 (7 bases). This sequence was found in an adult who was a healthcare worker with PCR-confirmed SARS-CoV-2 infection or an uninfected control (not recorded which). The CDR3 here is CASSLGHSSGGSSYNEQFF. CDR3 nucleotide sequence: TGTGCCAGCAGCTTAGGGCACTCCTCAGGGGGGAGCTCCTACAATGAGCAGTTCTTC.